One and the same sample provided the 12 T cell receptor beta chains below, sequenced in a study of T cells in Graves' hyperthyroidism and ophthalmopathy. It was RNA transcripts that yielded the amplified TCR beta CDR3 regions. HTBI primers were employed in a first-round RT-PCR of the TCR CDR3. One entry per CDR3 protein results from TCRdb running MiXCR on the multiplex PCR reads. The sample lists 600,000 or so distinct CDR3 sequences; around 42% were seen once. The sample was peripheral blood or thyroid tissue (not recorded which). Source of these receptors: a young woman with Graves' hyperthyroidism.

V is TRBV2 and J is TRBJ2-5; 8 bases agree with TRBD2. The CDR3 runs 15 residues. Germline assignment: CDR1 SNHLY and CDR2 FYNNEI. V gave up 5 bases and J gave up 2 bases; unmatched junction bases: 7. This CDR3 is CASSSGAGGQETQYF. CDR3 nucleotide sequence: TGTGCCAGCAGTTCGGGGGCGGGAGGACAAGAGACCCAGTACTTC.

This CDR3 is CASRTGDYTDTQYF. The CDR3 region has the DNA TGTGCCAGCAGAACAGGGGACTACACAGATACGCAGTATTTT. The rearrangement uses TRBV7-9 and TRBJ2-3, with D perhaps TRBD1 or TRBD2 (7 bases each). With 6 bases removed from V and 2 bases from J, the gap between germline ends came to 12 bases. Germline V gene sequence: CDR1 SEHNR, CDR2 FQNEAQ (reference sequence). The CDR3 loop spans 14 amino acids.

As for this clonotype: The CDR3 ends on some other residue instead of the conserved phenylalanine or tryptophan, so this is likely a read error. The rearrangement uses TRBV7-9 and TRBJ1-1; 7 bases agree with TRBD1. The CDR3 is 14 residues long. The V and J ends lost 6 bases and 1 base, in that order; junction bases with no gene match: 5. Germline CDR1 reads SEHNR; CDR2 reads FQNEAQ (reference sequence). CDR3 residues: CASSAGQENTEAFL. The CDR3 coding sequence is TGTGCCAGCAGTGCCGGACAGGAGAACACTGAAGCTTTCCTT.

The V and J genes are TRBV29-1 and TRBJ2-7; TRBD1 or TRBD2 may be the D gene (5 bases each). The CDR3 is 15 residues long. In germline, CDR1 is SQVTM, CDR2 ANQGSEA. V was cut by 5 bases and J by 2 bases, with 19 bases left in between. CDR3 in DNA: TGCAGCGTTCTCCGAACCGGGGACGAGGCCTACGAGCAGTACTTC. It codes for CSVLRTGDEAYEQYF.

This clonotype was seen repeatedly, ten times or more. This chain connects TRBV2 to TRBJ1-5; D is possibly TRBD1 (5 bases). Germline assignment: CDR1 SNHLY and CDR2 FYNNEI. V lost 9 bases to trimming and J lost 0 bases, with 12 bases between them. This CDR3 has 14 residues. The CDR3 coding sequence is TGTGCCAGTTCAGGGTTGTCTAGCAATCAGCCCCAGCATTTT. Translated, it gives CASSGLSSNQPQHF.

The chain joins TRBV11-2 to TRBJ2-7; D call uncertain. Trimming cost V 4 bases and J 2 bases, with 9 bases left between them. CDR1 is SGHAT, CDR2 FQNNGV, per germline. CDR3 length: 13 amino acids. The CDR3 DNA is TGTGCCAGCAGCTACGAGACGACCTACGAGCAGTACTTC. Translation gives CASSYETTYEQYF.

The rearrangement joins TRBV7-8 to TRBJ2-7; no firm D call. This CDR3 contains 16 residues. Trimming took 1 base from V and 6 from J, leaving 19 bases between them. Germline V gives CDR1 SGHVS, CDR2 FQNEAQ. CDR3 protein: CASSLGSSLGGSEQYF. The CDR3 DNA reads TGTGCCAGCAGCTTAGGTTCGTCGCTAGGTGGGTCCGAGCAGTACTTC.

There are a few counts of this clonotype. The chain couples TRBV4-1 to TRBJ1-6; D unclear. The CDR3 length is 12 residues. V shed 8 bases and J shed 7 bases, with 9 bases lying between them. Germline values: CDR1 MGHRA, CDR2 YSYEKL. CDR3 DNA sequence: TGCGCCAGCGGAGTGTTCAATTCACCCCTCCACTTT. As protein: CASGVFNSPLHF.

The chain links TRBV29-1 to TRBJ2-5; 7 bases fit TRBD1. The CDR3 runs 12 residues. Germline V gene lookup returns CDR1 SQVTM and CDR2 ANQGSEA. Trimming at V came to 7 bases and at J to 5 bases, leaving 7 bases not matched to a gene. The CDR3 region has the DNA TGCAGCGCTCCGACAGGGTTGGAGACCCAGTACTTC. Amino acid sequence: CSAPTGLETQYF.

The rearrangement uses TRBV19 and TRBJ2-7; the match to TRBD1 covers 10 bases. Looked up from germline, CDR1 is LNHDA and CDR2 is SQIVND (reference sequence). The CDR3 loop spans 14 amino acids. J was trimmed by 5 bases and V by 5 bases; bases with no gene match: 6. The CDR3 region has the DNA TGTGCCAGTAGTCCCCTGACAGGGGGCGACGAGCAGTACTTC. Amino acids: CASSPLTGGDEQYF.

In regard to this clonotype: Since a much larger clone is just one base distant, this may be a read error. The rearrangement uses TRBV7-9 and TRBJ1-1; maybe TRBD1 (5 bases). The CDR3 consists of 15 residues. Germline lookup yields CDR1 SEHNR and CDR2 FQNEAQ (reference sequence). CDR3 in amino acids: CASSVAAGGDTEAFF. The CDR3 bases are TGTGCCAGCAGCGTAGCGGCCGGGGGGGACACTGAAGCTTTCTTT. The complete variable domain, with remaining parts taken from reference TRBV7-9 and TRBJ1-1, reads DTGVSQNPRHKITKRGQNVTFRCDPISEHNRLYWYRQTLGQGPEFLTYFQNEAQLEKSRLLSDRFSAERPKGSFSTLEIQRTEQGDSAMYLCASSVAAGGDTEAFFGQGTRLTVV.

The count of this clonotype is one. The chain employs TRBV10-3 and TRBJ2-7, with 8 bases identical to TRBD2. Germline lookup yields CDR1 ENHRY and CDR2 SYGVKD. V was clipped by 0 bases and J by 6 bases; unmatched bases: 4. The CDR3 extends over 14 amino acids. The CDR3 sequence is CAISESAGVGEQYF. CDR3 coding DNA: TGTGCCATCAGTGAGTCAGCGGGAGTGGGCGAGCAGTACTTC.